The 17 T cell receptor beta chains given below trace back to one sample, sequenced in a study of identical twins. TCRdb redid the calling of the 5' RACE reads with MiXCR, one entry per CDR3 protein. This sample yields 510,000 or so distinct CDR3 sequences, of which about 16% are seen a single time; more than 0.4% belongs to the top ten. These data also featured in a second study, about yellow fever vaccine responses in identical twins.

Input material: CD4+ T cells sorted from blood. The source of these receptors is a young woman in good health.

The chain combines TRBV29-1 with TRBJ2-7; TRBD1 aligns across 9 bases. This CDR3 is 15 amino acids long. V shed 1 base and J 4 bases; nucleotides not matched to a gene: 8. Germline V CDR1 and CDR2: SQVTM, ANQGSEA. The CDR3 region has the DNA TGCAGCGTTGAAGTGGTTGGGACAGGGCGATACGAGCAGTACTTC. Its translation is CSVEVVGTGRYEQYF.

The chain combines TRBV12-3 or TRBV12-4 with TRBJ2-3; D remains ambiguous. V was cut by 3 bases and J by 4 bases, with 14 bases left in between. CDR3 length equals 15 residues. As DNA, the CDR3 is TGTGCCAGCAGTTTTTACGACGAAACGGCAGATACGCAGTATTTT. It specifies CASSFYDETADTQYF.

Regarding this clonotype: A much larger clone differs by one base, so this may be a read error. The chain recombines TRBV20-1 with TRBJ2-7, with 10 bases identical to TRBD1. The CDR3 consists of 13 residues. Germline V gene sequence: CDR1 DFQATT, CDR2 SNEGSKA (reference sequence). CDR3 nucleotides: TGCAGTGCTAGGAGGGACAGGGGCTACGGGCAGTACTTC. This sequence encodes CSARRDRGYGQYF.

This chain connects TRBV4-2 to TRBJ2-2; TRBD2 might be the D (6 bases). The V gene lost 8 bases and the J gene lost 4 bases, with 11 bases spanning the gap. Germline V gene lookup returns CDR1 LGHNA and CDR2 YNFKEQ. CDR3 length: 13 residues. The CDR3 nucleotides read TGTGCCAGCCTGGGGGACTCCACCGGGGAGCTGTTTTTT. It codes for CASLGDSTGELFF.

This clonotype was counted only a few times. The CDR3 region is CASTTHNYEQFF. CDR3 in DNA: TGTGCCAGCACTACTCATAACTATGAGCAGTTCTTC. The rearrangement links TRBV7-9 to TRBJ2-1; D gene uncertain. Looked up from germline, CDR1 is SEHNR and CDR2 is FQNEAQ (reference sequence). Trimming took off 7 bases at V and 8 bases at J, with 12 bases between the two ends. This CDR3 spans 12 amino acids.

This sequence joins TRBV28 and TRBJ2-5; D may be TRBD1 (5 bases). Germline V gene lookup returns CDR1 MDHEN and CDR2 SYDVKM. With 5 bases removed from V and 3 bases from J, the gap between germline ends came to 16 bases. This CDR3 has 15 residues. The CDR3 DNA sequence: TGTGCCAGCAGTACCCGTTGGACAACCGAAGAGACCCAGTACTTC. It is translated as CASSTRWTTEETQYF.

The genes are TRBV7-6 and TRBJ2-6; 8 bases fit TRBD1. The germline V gene encodes CDR1 SGHVS and CDR2 FNYEAQ. The CDR3 has 18 amino acids. J was trimmed by 3 bases and V by 6 bases; bases with no gene match: 13. In nucleotides, the CDR3 is TGTGCCAGCAGTCCCGCACAAGGACAGGGCGGTGGGGCCAACGTCCTGACTTTC. Amino acids: CASSPAQGQGGGANVLTF.

The sample holds many counts of this clonotype. The chain joins TRBV12-3 or TRBV12-4 to TRBJ2-1; D assignment may be TRBD1 or TRBD2 (5 bases each). This CDR3 contains 14 residues. V lost 3 bases and J lost 3, with 9 bases in between. The DNA of the CDR3 is TGTGCCAGCAGTTTTAAGAGGGGCTACAATGAGCAGTTCTTC. This encodes CASSFKRGYNEQFF.

The rearrangement links TRBV20-1 to TRBJ2-7; 8 nucleotides align to TRBD2. The V gene's germline CDR1 is DFQATT and CDR2 SNEGSKA (reference sequence). CDR3 size: 13 residues. V dropped 6 bases and J dropped 4; count of bases not matched to a gene: 8. The chain's CDR3 is CSALAGLGYEQYF. CDR3 DNA: TGCAGTGCCTTAGCGGGACTAGGTTACGAGCAGTACTTC.

This clonotype was detected many times. J is TRBJ2-1 and V is TRBV12-3 or TRBV12-4; the match to TRBD1 covers 7 bases. The CDR3 covers 12 residues. J lost 12 bases, V lost 6 bases, and 8 bases had no gene match. The CDR3 protein is CASRTWTGSQFF. CDR3 bases: TGTGCCAGCAGAACTTGGACAGGCTCGCAGTTCTTC.

This clonotype was picked up a small number of times. CDR3 sequence reads: CASNLYSNQPQHF. The CDR3 bases are TGTGCCAGCAATCTTTATAGCAATCAGCCCCAGCATTTT. The gene calls are TRBV2 and TRBJ1-5; no reliable D call. V dropped 7 bases and J dropped 0 bases, with 7 bases sitting between them. The CDR3 runs to 13 residues. Germline values: CDR1 SNHLY, CDR2 FYNNEI.

This clonotype showed up just a few times. The chain joins TRBV5-1 to TRBJ2-7; maybe TRBD2 (6 bases). This CDR3 is built from 14 residues. The V gene's germline CDR1 is SGHRS and CDR2 YFSETQ. V lost 0 bases and J 4 bases, leaving 11 bases between the germline ends. The CDR3 loop reads CASSLGPGRYEQYV. The CDR3 DNA sequence: TGCGCCAGCAGCTTGGGGCCCGGGAGATACGAGCAGTACGTC.

This chain joins TRBV28 and TRBJ1-2, with 8 bases that match TRBD1. V dropped 2 bases and J dropped 4; count of bases not matched to a gene: 3. Per germline, CDR1 MDHEN and CDR2 SYDVKM. The CDR3 runs 14 residues. CDR3 sequence: CASSLPGGGYGYTF. In DNA, the CDR3 is TGTGCCAGCAGTTTACCAGGGGGCGGCTATGGCTACACCTTC.

The chain couples TRBV2 to TRBJ2-2; the D gene is possibly TRBD1 (6 bases). CDR1 is SNHLY, CDR2 FYNNEI, per germline. This CDR3 region has 16 residues. Between the trimmed V and J ends, which lost 1 base and 3 bases, there was a span of 12 bases. As DNA, the CDR3 is TGTGCCAGCAGTGAAGTTAGCAGGGGATACACCGGGGAGCTGTTTTTT. This gives the protein CASSEVSRGYTGELFF.

In its sample, this clonotype was seen a few times. This chain links TRBV12-3 or TRBV12-4 with TRBJ1-1; TRBD1 agrees at 7 bases. The CDR3 is 14 amino acids. V lost 7 bases and J lost 2; bases outside the gene matches: 7. The CDR3 nucleotides read TGTGCCAGCACCCGGGACAGACTCAACACTGAAGCTTTCTTT. Translated: CASTRDRLNTEAFF.

The chain carries TRBV4-1 and TRBJ1-1; TRBD1 matches at 11 bases. CDR3 size: 17 residues. Germline V gives CDR1 MGHRA, CDR2 YSYEKL. V shed 0 bases and J 1 base; nucleotides not matched to a gene: 4. The CDR3 here is CASSQDPGTGGNTEAFF. DNA for the CDR3: TGCGCCAGCAGCCAAGACCCCGGGACAGGGGGGAACACTGAAGCTTTCTTT.

V and J are TRBV7-2 and TRBJ2-3; 16 positions agree with TRBD2. The V gene's germline CDR1 is SGHTA and CDR2 FQGNSA. V gave up 3 bases and J gave up 4 bases; unmatched junction bases: 4. The CDR3 has 17 amino acids. The CDR3 reads CASSFAGTSGRADTQYF. Written as DNA, the CDR3 is TGTGCCAGCAGCTTCGCCGGGACTAGCGGGAGGGCAGATACGCAGTATTTT.